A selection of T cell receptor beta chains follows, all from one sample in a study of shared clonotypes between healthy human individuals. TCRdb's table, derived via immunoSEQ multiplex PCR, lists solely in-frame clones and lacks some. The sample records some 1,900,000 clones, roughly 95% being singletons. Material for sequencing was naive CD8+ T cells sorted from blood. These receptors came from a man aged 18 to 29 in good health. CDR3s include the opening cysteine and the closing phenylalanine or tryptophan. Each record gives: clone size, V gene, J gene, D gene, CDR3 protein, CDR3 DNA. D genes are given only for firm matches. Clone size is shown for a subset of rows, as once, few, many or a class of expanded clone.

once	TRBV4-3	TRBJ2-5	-	CASSQGVGNQETQYF	TGCGCCAGCAGCCAAGGGGTGGGGAACCAAGAGACCCAGTACTTC
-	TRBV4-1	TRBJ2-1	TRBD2	CASSASGRPDNEQFF	TGCGCCAGCAGCGCTAGCGGGAGACCCGACAATGAGCAGTTCTTC
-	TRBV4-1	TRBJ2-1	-	CASSLSTTGGYNEQFF	TGCGCCAGCAGCCTTTCGACTACCGGGGGCTACAATGAGCAGTTCTTC
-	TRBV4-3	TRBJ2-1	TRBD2	CASSQDPPERESYNEQFF	TGCGCCAGCAGCCAAGACCCCCCGGAGCGGGAGTCCTACAATGAGCAGTTCTTC
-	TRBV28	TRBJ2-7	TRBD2	CASSFRGGVYEQYF	TGTGCCAGCAGTTTTCGGGGAGGGGTCTACGAGCAGTACTTC
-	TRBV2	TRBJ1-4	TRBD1	CASSDQGATQTNEKLFF	TGTGCCAGCAGTGATCAGGGGGCGACTCAAACTAATGAAAAACTGTTTTTT
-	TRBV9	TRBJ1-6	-	CASSAWDNSPLHF	TGTGCCAGCAGCGCGTGGGATAATTCACCCCTCCACTTT
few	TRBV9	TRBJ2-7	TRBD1	CASSVGGQGYEQYF	TGTGCCAGCAGCGTAGGAGGACAGGGCTACGAGCAGTACTTC
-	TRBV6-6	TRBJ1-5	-	CASDRSNQPQHF	TGTGCCAGTGACAGGAGCAATCAGCCCCAGCATTTT
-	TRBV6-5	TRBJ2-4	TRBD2	CASSPSTSGRDIQYF	TGTGCCAGCAGTCCTTCGACTAGCGGGAGAGACATTCAGTACTTC
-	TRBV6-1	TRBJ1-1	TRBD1	CASSEGQYTEAFF	TGTGCCAGCAGTGAGGGACAGTACACTGAAGCTTTCTTT
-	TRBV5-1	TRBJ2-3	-	CASSLDRESTDTQYF	TGCGCCAGCAGCTTGGACAGGGAGAGCACAGATACGCAGTATTTT
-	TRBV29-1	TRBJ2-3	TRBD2	CSVAGHHLAGNTDTQYF	TGCAGCGTGGCGGGACATCATCTAGCGGGCAACACAGATACGCAGTATTTT
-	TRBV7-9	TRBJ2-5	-	CASSLAWVETQYF	TGTGCCAGCAGCTTAGCATGGGTGGAGACCCAGTACTTC
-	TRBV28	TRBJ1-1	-	CASSLMRAREEAFF	TGTGCCAGCAGTTTAATGAGGGCGAGAGAAGAAGCTTTCTTT
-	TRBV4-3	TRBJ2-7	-	CASSQGDSAEAYEQYF	TGCGCCAGCAGCCAAGGGGATTCTGCGGAAGCCTACGAGCAGTACTTC
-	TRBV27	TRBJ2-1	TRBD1	CASSFTGDEQFF	TGTGCCAGCAGCTTTACAGGGGATGAGCAGTTCTTC
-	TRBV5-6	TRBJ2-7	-	CASTRDNYEQYF	TGTGCCAGCACCCGCGACAACTACGAGCAGTACTTC
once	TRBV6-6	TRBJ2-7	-	CASSYSVGETYEQYF	TGTGCCAGCAGTTACTCGGTCGGGGAGACCTACGAGCAGTACTTC
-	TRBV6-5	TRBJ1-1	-	CASSYADTYTEAFF	TGTGCCAGCAGTTACGCCGACACCTACACTGAAGCTTTCTTT
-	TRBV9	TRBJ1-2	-	CASSYQGNYGYTF	TGTGCCAGCAGCTACCAGGGGAACTATGGCTACACCTTC
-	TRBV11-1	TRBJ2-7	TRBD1	CASSFGQENYEQYF	TGTGCCAGCAGCTTTGGACAGGAGAACTACGAGCAGTACTTC
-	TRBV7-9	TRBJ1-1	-	CASSGESNTEAFF	TGTGCCAGCAGCGGTGAGTCGAACACTGAAGCTTTCTTT
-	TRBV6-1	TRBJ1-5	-	CASSELLGGNQPQHF	TGTGCCAGCAGTGAATTATTGGGGGGCAATCAGCCCCAGCATTTT
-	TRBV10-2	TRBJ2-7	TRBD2	CASEGTSGAYEQYF	TGCGCCAGCGAAGGGACTAGCGGGGCCTACGAGCAGTACTTC
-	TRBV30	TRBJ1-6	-	CAWSVLGPSYNSPLHF	TGTGCCTGGAGTGTTCTGGGGCCCTCCTATAATTCACCCCTCCACTTT
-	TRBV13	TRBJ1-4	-	CASSLELGEKLFF	TGTGCCAGCAGCTTAGAATTGGGTGAAAAACTGTTTTTT
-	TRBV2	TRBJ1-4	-	CASRAVGRLNEKLFF	TGTGCCAGCAGGGCGGTTGGACGGCTTAATGAAAAACTGTTTTTT